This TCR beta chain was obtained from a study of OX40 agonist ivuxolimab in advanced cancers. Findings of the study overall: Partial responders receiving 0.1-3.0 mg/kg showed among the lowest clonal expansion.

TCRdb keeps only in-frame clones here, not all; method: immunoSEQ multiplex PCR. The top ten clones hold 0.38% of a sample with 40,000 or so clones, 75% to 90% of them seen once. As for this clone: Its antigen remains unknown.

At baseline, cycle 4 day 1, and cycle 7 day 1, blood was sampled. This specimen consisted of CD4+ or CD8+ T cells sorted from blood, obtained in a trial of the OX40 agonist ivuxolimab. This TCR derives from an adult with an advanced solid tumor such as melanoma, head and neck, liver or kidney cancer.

The chain's CDR3 is CAWSGQVGGGELFF. CDR3 in DNA: TGTGCCTGGAGTGGGCAGGTGGGGGGAGGGGAGCTGTTTTTT. The V call is TRBV30, the J call TRBJ2-2; D possibly corresponds to TRBD2 (6 bases). Trimming shortened V by 1 base and J by 8 bases, and 14 bases separated the two germline ends. The CDR3 length is 14 residues. The germline V gene has CDR1 GTSNPN and CDR2 SVGIG (reference sequence).